This T cell receptor (beta chain) was retrieved from a study of shared clonotypes between healthy human individuals. As for the study in general: Three plates each covered CD4 naive and memory; CD8 naive two, CD8 memory one.

CDR3 length equals 15 residues. Germline trimming cut 7 bases from V and 1 base from J; bases unmatched to any gene: 6. Germline CDR1 and CDR2: MDHEN and SYDVKM. Terminally differentiated effector memory CD45RA+ cells were excluded from the naive CD8 cells, which were CD45RO-negative and positively selected for CCR7. Measured with immunoSEQ multiplex PCR; TCRdb has only the in-frame clones, and not every one. Of a few hundred thousand clones in the sample, around 95% were seen once. The gene calls are TRBV28 and TRBJ2-5, with TRBD1 identical over 10 bases. The sequence derives from a woman younger than 45 in good health. Sequenced material: naive CD8+ T cells sorted from blood. This CDR3 reads CASTQGQGIQETQYF. The DNA for the CDR3 is TGTGCCAGCACCCAGGGACAGGGGATCCAAGAGACCCAGTACTTC. The variable domain in full, with the rest retrieved from reference TRBV28 and TRBJ2-5, is DVKVTQSSRYLVKRTGEKVFLECVQDMDHENMFWYRQDPGLGLRLIYFSYDVKMKEKGDIPEGYSVSREKKERFSLILESASTNQTSMYLCASTQGQGIQETQYFGPGTRLLVL.